The 20 T cell receptor beta chains in this list originate from one sample, sequenced in a study of CD8 T cells in ankylosing spondylitis. TCRdb re-analysed the 5' RACE reads in MiXCR, keeping a single row per CDR3 protein. Of 90,000 to 120,000 distinct CDR3 sequences detected, about 24% appear once; the ten largest clones hold 9% to 15%. Sample: synovial fluid, either unsorted or a sorted T cell fraction (not recorded which). The receptors were gathered from a male donor with ankylosing spondylitis.

V and J are TRBV5-6 and TRBJ2-7; a possible D gene is TRBD2 (5 bases). The V gene lost 3 bases and the J gene lost 0 bases, with 16 bases spanning the gap. The CDR3 consists of 16 residues. CDR1 and CDR2 (germline): SGHDT, YYEEEE. For the CDR3, the DNA is TGTGCCAGCAGCTCAAATCCTAGCTCCGGCTCCTACGAGCAGTACTTC. It yields the protein CASSSNPSSGSYEQYF.

V gene TRBV12-3 or TRBV12-4 combines with J gene TRBJ1-5; D is unresolved. V lost 5 bases and J 4 bases, leaving 12 bases between the germline ends. The length of the CDR3 is 14 residues. CDR3: CASSPTYSNQPQHF. CDR3 DNA sequence: TGTGCCAGCAGTCCAACGTACAGTAATCAGCCCCAGCATTTT.

This clonotype was observed a few times. The J gene is TRBJ1-1, the V gene TRBV29-1, with unresolved D. Trimming stripped 6 bases from V and 10 bases from J, with 12 bases between. Per germline, CDR1 SQVTM and CDR2 ANQGSEA. This CDR3 region has 10 residues. Here the CDR3 reads CSVRGSVAFF. In DNA form, the CDR3 reads TGCAGCGTCCGGGGTTCAGTAGCTTTCTTT.

This chain uses TRBV24-1 with TRBJ2-3; perhaps TRBD2 as D (5 bases). Trimming left V 12 bases short and J 8 bases short, with 26 bases between. The V gene's germline CDR1 is KGHDR and CDR2 SFDVKD. The CDR3 contains 15 residues. The CDR3 here is CASSPRDNARGTQYF. CDR3 nucleotide sequence: TGTGCCTCCTCACCCCGCGACAACGCACGGGGTACGCAGTATTTT.

The rearrangement joins TRBV27 to TRBJ1-6; TRBD1 agrees at 8 bases. Germline values: CDR1 MNHEY, CDR2 SMNVEV (reference sequence). The V segment lost 5 bases and the J segment 5 bases; nucleotides outside the gene matches: 5. The CDR3 consists of 15 residues. The CDR3 protein is CASSDGQGNNSPLHF. CDR3 in DNA: TGTGCCAGCAGTGACGGACAGGGAAATAATTCACCCCTCCACTTT.

The V call is TRBV18, the J call TRBJ1-2; TRBD1 might be the D (5 bases). This CDR3 is built from 18 residues. V lost 4 bases to trimming and J lost 6 bases, with 27 bases between them. The germline V gene encodes CDR1 KGHSH and CDR2 LQKENI. CDR3 in amino acids: CASSLNTLSQGRGDGYTF. The CDR3 DNA reads TGTGCCAGCTCACTCAATACTCTGTCCCAGGGAAGAGGTGATGGCTACACCTTC.

The chain has TRBV21-1 and TRBJ1-2. TRBV21-1 is a listed pseudogene. The CDR3 length is 13 residues. CDR3 DNA sequence: TGTGCCAGCAGCACAGAAAGTAGTCCGGGCTACACCTTC. Its translation: CASSTESSPGYTF.

The table lists this clonotype with a few counts. The V and J genes are TRBV20-1 and TRBJ2-7, with D possibly being TRBD1 (5 bases). Germline loops: CDR1 DFQATT, CDR2 SNEGSKA (reference sequence). CDR3 length: 13 residues. V lost 1 base and J lost 4, with 11 bases in between. CDR3 protein: CSARGRQTYEQYV. The CDR3 DNA reads TGCAGTGCTAGAGGCCGACAGACTTACGAGCAGTACGTC.

The chain is built from TRBV6-1 and TRBJ2-2, with 11 bases identical to TRBD1. The CDR3 has 17 residues. The germline V gene encodes CDR1 MNHNS and CDR2 SASEGT. V trimming: 5 bases; J trimming: 7 bases; junction bases outside the gene matches: 12. CDR3 amino acids: CASSTKSSGTGGGELFF. Written as DNA, the CDR3 is TGTGCCAGCAGTACGAAATCCTCCGGGACAGGGGGCGGGGAGCTGTTTTTT.

In this sample, this clonotype turned up a few times. This rearrangement joins TRBV27 to TRBJ2-5; either TRBD1 or TRBD2 may supply D (6 bases each). The V end lost 5 bases, the J end lost 6 bases, and 16 bases lay between the germline ends. The CDR3 runs to 14 residues. Germline CDR1 is MNHEY and CDR2 is SMNVEV (reference sequence). The CDR3 coding sequence is TGTGCCAGCAGTCCAAGGAGGGGGGAGCAGACCCAGTACTTC. It specifies CASSPRRGEQTQYF.

This CDR3 reads CASSPGSPPSYEQYV. CDR3 bases: TGTGCCAGCTCACCAGGGAGCCCACCGTCCTACGAGCAGTACGTC. The chain has TRBV18 and TRBJ2-7; possibly TRBD2 for D (5 bases). This CDR3 is built from 15 residues. CDR1 and CDR2 (germline): KGHSH, LQKENI. Trimming cost V 2 bases and J 1 base, with 12 bases left between them.

V and J are TRBV18 and TRBJ2-7; D may be TRBD2 (6 bases). Germline V gene sequence: CDR1 KGHSH, CDR2 LQKENI. CDR3 length: 14 residues. V was pared by 3 bases and J by 2 bases, with 11 bases between. The DNA for the CDR3 is TGTGCCAGCTCACCGCCACGGACTACCTACGAGCAGTACTTC. As protein: CASSPPRTTYEQYF.

The chain links TRBV15 to TRBJ2-7, with D tentatively TRBD1 (6 bases). V lost 5 bases to trimming and J lost 2 bases, with 19 bases between them. The CDR3 length is 16 residues. Germline CDR1 is LNHNV and CDR2 is YYDKDF (reference sequence). DNA for the CDR3: TGTGCCACCAGCCCCCGTGTTCTTAGGGGGACCTACGAGCAGTACTTC. Protein: CATSPRVLRGTYEQYF.

This chain links TRBV12-3 or TRBV12-4 with TRBJ2-7, with no clear D. V was trimmed by 5 bases and J by 1 base, leaving 15 bases between them. The CDR3 is made up of 15 amino acids. The CDR3 sequence: CASSPGHPASYEQYF. Here the CDR3 DNA reads TGTGCCAGCAGTCCCGGGCATCCGGCGTCCTACGAGCAGTACTTC.

The V call is TRBV12-3 or TRBV12-4, the J call TRBJ1-5; 7 nucleotides line up with TRBD1. The CDR3 covers 15 residues. With 6 bases clipped from V and 5 bases from J, the junction kept 10 bases outside the gene matches. CDR3 nucleotide sequence: TGTGCCAGCAGGCGTACCGGGACAGTGGATCAGCCCCAGCATTTT. This codes for CASRRTGTVDQPQHF.

This clonotype appeared a few times. The chain joins TRBV10-3 to TRBJ1-1; unclear D gene. Germline V CDR1 and CDR2: ENHRY, SYGVKD. Trimming removed 6 bases at V and 3 bases at J, with 14 bases between. There are 14 residues in the CDR3. CDR3 nucleotides: TGTGCCATCAGCCGCTATGAGGCGGACACTGAAGCTTTCTTT. Protein: CAISRYEADTEAFF.

This clonotype showed up just a few times. V gene TRBV7-9 combines with J gene TRBJ2-1; D unresolved. CDR1 is SEHNR, CDR2 FQNEAQ, per germline (reference sequence). There are 13 residues in the CDR3. V gave up 2 bases and J gave up 8 bases, with 10 bases separating them. CDR3 region: CASSLTNAYEQFF. The DNA for the CDR3 is TGTGCCAGCAGCTTAACTAACGCCTATGAGCAGTTCTTC. Based on the CDR3 plus reference TRBV7-9 and TRBJ2-1, the full variable domain is DTGVSQNPRHKITKRGQNVTFRCDPISEHNRLYWYRQTLGQGPEFLTYFQNEAQLEKSRLLSDRFSAERPKGSFSTLEIQRTEQGDSAMYLCASSLTNAYEQFFGPGTRLTVL.

A few counts support this clonotype. This sequence joins TRBV12-3 or TRBV12-4 and TRBJ2-2, with D possibly being TRBD1 (7 bases). V was shortened by 6 bases and J by 1 base, with 12 bases between the two germline ends. This CDR3 is 15 amino acids long. CDR3 in amino acids: CASSRQGGNTGELFF. CDR3 nucleotide sequence: TGTGCCAGCAGCCGACAGGGAGGGAACACCGGGGAGCTGTTTTTT.

The gene calls are TRBV16 and TRBJ1-2; no definite D call. Per the germline V gene, CDR1 is KGHSY and CDR2 is FQNENV. CDR3 size: 16 residues. V lost 2 bases and J 0 bases, leaving 13 bases between the germline ends. The CDR3 is CASSQTSVGTNYGYTF. The DNA of the CDR3 is TGTGCCAGCAGCCAAACTTCTGTCGGGACTAACTATGGCTACACCTTC.

This clonotype showed up many times. This chain joins TRBV29-1 and TRBJ1-4; D ambiguous. Trimming removed 6 bases from V and 5 bases from J, with 7 bases in between. Looked up from germline, CDR1 is SQVTM and CDR2 is ANQGSEA. CDR3 length: 11 residues. CDR3 sequence reads: CSVGRNEKLFF. The CDR3 coding sequence is TGCAGCGTAGGACGGAATGAAAAACTGTTTTTT. Together with reference TRBV29-1 and TRBJ1-4, the CDR3 gives the full variable domain: SAVISQKPSRDICQRGTSLTIQCQVDSQVTMMFWYRQQPGQSLTLIATANQGSEATYESGFVIDKFPISRPNLTFSTLTVSNMSPEDSSIYLCSVGRNEKLFFGSGTQLSVL.